This T cell receptor beta chain was documented in a study of blood T cell repertoires in COVID-19. Study in general: The samples span acute and convalescent COVID-19 from the United States, Italy and Spain. The cDNA or gDNA used as material had been derived from T cells, B-cell-depleted T cells, or PBMCs.

Trimming pared 4 bases from V and 5 bases from J, leaving 12 bases between. The germline gives CDR1 SNHLY, CDR2 FYNNEI. The CDR3 covers 14 residues. Followed longitudinally, the Seattle patients had been enrolled during active infection. Per the study methods: Amplification of reference gene primers provided the estimated nucleated cell counts. Measured with immunoSEQ multiplex PCR; TCRdb has only the in-frame clones, and not every one. That table is the source of V, J and clone size, and D and trimming were worked out from the DNA. Of roughly 250,000 clones detected, about nine tenths appear once; the ten largest clones hold approximately 2.6%.

The sequence was obtained from a young adult with COVID-19, enrolled during active disease. The sample consisted of peripheral blood. The chain recombines TRBV2 with TRBJ2-1, with D tentatively TRBD2 (6 bases). CDR3 nucleotide sequence: TGTGCCAGCAGTGTGGAGGGGCTCGACAATGAGCAGTTCTTC. Translated: CASSVEGLDNEQFF.